Included here is one T cell receptor (beta chain) sequence, with context. No antigen is known for it. Germline assignment: CDR1 MNHEY and CDR2 SMNVEV (reference sequence). After removal of 7 bases from V and 9 bases from J, the junction contained 15 bases not matched to a gene. CDR3 length: 16 residues. This record belongs to a study of spatial heterogeneity in lung cancer. Study results and caveats: Expanded TCRs classified as ubiquitous or regional were counted, and these counts tracked ubiquitous and regional nonsynonymous mutations, respectively. Within tumors, counts of expanded alpha and beta TCRs tracked tumor mutation counts.

Sample time point: sample taken at primary tumor resection. Unsorted whole RNA samples from tumor, nontumor lung or frozen PBMC were sequenced. Each molecule of TCR cDNA was tagged with one unique molecular identifier. TCRdb redid the calling of the 5' RACE reads with MiXCR, one entry per CDR3 protein. The repertoire consists of thousands of distinct CDR3 sequences, with 6% to 9% occurring once and the leading ten covering 8% to 9%. The clonotype comes from a male donor with early-stage non-small cell lung cancer. The J gene is TRBJ2-5, the V gene TRBV27; 12 nucleotides line up with TRBD2. The sequences come from lung tumor tissue, collected at surgery. CDR3 residues: CASNTTRGLAGRAQYF. The CDR3 DNA reads TGTGCCAGCAACACGACACGGGGACTAGCGGGCAGGGCCCAGTACTTC.